Listed below are T cell receptor beta chains from one sample, sequenced in a study of blood T cell repertoires in COVID-19. The method was immunoSEQ multiplex PCR; TCRdb's version includes in-frame clones alone and lacks a portion of them. The data hold some 120,000 clones, with approximately 88% observed a single time. The sample comprised peripheral blood. The receptors shown here come from a man over 45 with acute or convalescent COVID-19. Both conserved end residues are part of each CDR3. The D gene is left open where the match is weak. Clone size, where shown, is once, few, many, or a class for clones that have expanded.

J | size | V | D | CDR3 | DNA
TRBJ2-1 | . | TRBV19 | TRBD2 | CASRAGLAGGEQFF | TGTGCCAGTAGGGCGGGACTAGCGGGCGGTGAGCAGTTCTTC
TRBJ2-5 | . | TRBV5-8 | TRBD2 | CASSRGLAGIQETQYF | TGTGCCAGCAGCCGGGGACTAGCGGGGATCCAAGAGACCCAGTACTTC
TRBJ1-2 | . | TRBV9 | . | CASRRGYGYTF | TGTGCCAGCCGTCGGGGTTATGGCTACACCTTC
TRBJ2-5 | . | TRBV12-3/TRBV12-4 | . | CASSSSPETQYF | TGTGCCAGCAGTTCGTCCCCAGAGACCCAGTACTTC
TRBJ2-3 | . | TRBV5-1 | . | CASSLLRGADTQYF | TGCGCCAGCAGCTTGCTACGGGGAGCGGATACGCAGTATTTT
TRBJ2-5 | . | TRBV24-1 | . | CATSSRADGETQYF | TGTGCCACCAGCTCCAGGGCCGATGGAGAGACCCAGTACTTC
TRBJ2-3 | few | TRBV5-1 | . | CASSWGEQSTDTQYF | TGCGCCAGCAGCTGGGGGGAGCAAAGCACAGATACGCAGTATTTT
TRBJ2-7 | . | TRBV7-2 | TRBD2 | CASSHGLAGEEQYF | TGTGCCAGCAGCCACGGACTAGCGGGGGAAGAGCAGTACTTC
TRBJ2-3 | . | TRBV5-5 | . | CASSLAGRSTDTQYF | TGTGCCAGCAGCTTGGCAGGGCGGAGCACAGATACGCAGTATTTT
TRBJ1-1 | . | TRBV18 | TRBD1 | CASSSGTGGRTEAFF | TGTGCCAGCTCATCAGGGACAGGGGGCAGGACTGAAGCTTTCTTT
TRBJ2-7 | once | TRBV6-2/TRBV6-3 | . | CASSSQYEQYF | TGTGCCAGCAGTTCCCAATACGAGCAGTACTTC
TRBJ2-3 | . | TRBV9 | . | CASRGAGDTQYF | TGTGCCAGCAGGGGGGCCGGAGATACGCAGTATTTT
TRBJ2-6 | . | TRBV5-1 | . | CASSLGGDAGANVLTF | TGCGCCAGCAGCTTAGGAGGGGACGCGGGGGCCAACGTCCTGACTTTC
TRBJ2-1 | . | TRBV5-1 | . | CASSTSPGSYNEQFF | TGCGCCAGCAGCACCTCTCCGGGATCCTACAATGAGCAGTTCTTC
TRBJ2-7 | . | TRBV5-1 | TRBD1 | CASSKTGTGVYEQYF | TGCGCCAGCAGCAAAACCGGGACAGGGGTCTACGAGCAGTACTTC
TRBJ1-2 | . | TRBV21-1 | . | CASSKQGAGYGYTF | TGTGCCAGCAGCAAGCAGGGGGCGGGCTATGGCTACACCTTC
TRBJ1-5 | . | TRBV18 | TRBD1 | CASSSGGGYYSNQPQHF | TGTGCCAGCTCGTCAGGGGGCGGGTATTATAGCAATCAGCCCCAGCATTTT